Detailed here is one T cell receptor (beta chain). This sample was taken from a study of blood T cell repertoires in COVID-19. Per the original data handling: Amplification of reference gene primers provided the estimated nucleated cell counts. Assay: immunoSEQ multiplex PCR; the TCRdb copy retains only in-frame clones and omits some. The D gene and trimming were derived from the DNA, and the V and J assignments and clone size from that table. The repertoire holds 400,000 or so clones, with more than 85% as singletons. CDR1 MDHEN and CDR2 SYDVKM come from the germline V gene. This CDR3 region has 21 residues. J lost 2 bases, V lost 2 bases, and 19 bases had no gene match.

Sequencing input: peripheral blood. This sequence joins TRBV28 and TRBJ2-3; TRBD2 agrees at 10 bases. The clonotype was recovered from a human donor in a cohort sampled during active COVID-19. The CDR3 loop reads CASSLEGGGLAGESPTDTQYF. CDR3 coding DNA: TGTGCCAGCAGTTTAGAGGGGGGAGGGCTAGCGGGAGAAAGTCCCACAGATACGCAGTATTTT. Filled out from reference TRBV28 and TRBJ2-3, the complete variable domain reads DVKVTQSSRYLVKRTGEKVFLECVQDMDHENMFWYRQDPGLGLRLIYFSYDVKMKEKGDIPEGYSVSREKKERFSLILESASTNQTSMYLCASSLEGGGLAGESPTDTQYFGPGTRLTVL.